This T cell receptor (beta chain) was captured by sequencing in a study of CD4 and CD8 cells across lung adenocarcinoma regions (dated by TCRdb to the late 2010s). A note on the overall study: Intratumor heterogeneity of the T cell receptor repertoire was examined by comparing tumor centers with tumor margins.

V and J are truncated by 6 bases and 2 bases respectively, leaving an intervening sequence of 13 bases. The CDR3, from cysteine to phenylalanine, totals 14 residues. Only the CDR3 part of the read is kept: 42 bases, read in frame from the first base. Library preparation employed PCR. Sequencing instrument: HiSeq X Ten. TCRdb reprocessing: public reads trimmed at Q25 with fastp, clones called with MiXCR, in-frame beta chains kept. One record per CDR3 amino acid sequence lists the most common genes and DNA. The sample data list roughly 10,000 distinct CDR3 sequences, and around 49% of these were observed just once. 15% to 20% of the sample goes to the ten largest clones. As concerns this clonotype: What this receptor recognizes is not known. No much larger clone exists at a distance of one base, and base qualities are not known.

Patients with localized lung adenocarcinoma, a subtype of non-small cell lung cancer, were used as donors. Samples were obtained from the margins of localized lung adenocarcinomas. For TCR repertoire analysis, CD4+ T cells from tumor tissue were profiled apart from CD8+ T cells. The sequence was obtained from a male donor with lung adenocarcinoma. The CD4 and CD8 labels of this study may be unreliable. The chain links TRBV12-3 or TRBV12-4 with TRBJ1-2; 5 matching bases give a weak D call of TRBD1. Sequenced sample: CD4+ T cells from the margin of a lung tumor. Per the publication, the cell subset or site label means: tumor margin region. The nucleotide sequence is given as TGTGCCAGCAGCCCAGCAGGGCCCAACTATGGCTACACCTTC. This yields the protein CASSPAGPNYGYTF.